One TCR beta chain is described in this entry. Profiled with immunoSEQ multiplex PCR; TCRdb holds only in-frame clones, not every one. The repertoire holds approximately 200,000 clones, with around 88% as singletons. Germline assignment: CDR1 MNHEY and CDR2 SMNVEV (reference sequence). The CDR3 has 16 amino acids. Trimming shortened V by 3 bases and J by 9 bases, and 18 bases separated the two germline ends. This sample is part of a study of blood T cell repertoires in COVID-19. Study in general: Researchers got acute and convalescent COVID-19 samples from the United States, Italy and Spain. T cells, B-cell-depleted T cells, or PBMCs supplied cDNA or gDNA.

This chain connects TRBV27 to TRBJ1-6; possible D gene TRBD1, 5 bases. Sequenced sample: PBMCs or T cells enriched from blood (not recorded which). The receptor comes from a woman aged 25 to 39 who had been exposed to COVID-19. CDR3: CASSFKGSPPRSPLHF. The CDR3 region has the DNA TGTGCCAGCAGTTTCAAGGGGTCCCCTCCCCGTTCACCCCTCCACTTT.